A selection of T cell receptor beta chains follows, all from one sample in a study of shared clonotypes between healthy human individuals. Using immunoSEQ multiplex PCR, the repertoire was profiled, and TCRdb retains in-frame clones only, with some absent. Altogether about 650,000 clones are present, around 95% being singletons, with the ten largest covering 0.095% to 0.12%. Material: naive CD8+ T cells sorted from blood. The receptors here all came from a woman aged 25 to 39 in good health. Both conserved end residues are part of each CDR3. A D gene is named only where the DNA matches it firmly. Some rows mark clone size as missing; the rest say once, few, many or name a class of expanded clone.

v_gene	d_gene	j_gene	abundance	CDR3aa	CDR3nt
TRBV19	TRBD1	TRBJ1-1	NA	CASGFGQGLSDTEAFF	TGTGCCAGCGGCTTCGGACAGGGGCTTTCGGACACTGAAGCTTTCTTT
TRBV25-1	TRBD1	TRBJ2-2	NA	CASSEWGQGNTGELFF	TGTGCCAGCAGTGAATGGGGACAGGGGAACACCGGGGAGCTGTTTTTT
TRBV30	NA	TRBJ1-1	once	CAWDGGDLPAFF	TGTGCCTGGGATGGGGGGGACCTGCCGGCTTTCTTT
TRBV19	TRBD2	TRBJ2-5	NA	CASSTSRLAGGETQYF	TGTGCCAGTAGTACTTCCAGACTAGCGGGAGGGGAGACCCAGTACTTC
TRBV5-6	TRBD1	TRBJ1-3	NA	CASSLAFGQGAGGNTIYF	TGTGCCAGCAGCTTGGCCTTCGGCCAGGGGGCCGGTGGAAACACCATATATTTT
TRBV19	NA	TRBJ2-7	NA	CASSIFGGPSYEQYF	TGTGCCAGTAGTATTTTCGGGGGGCCGAGCTACGAGCAGTACTTC
TRBV7-9	NA	TRBJ1-2	NA	CASSANQGCTF	TGTGCCAGCAGCGCAAATCAGGGGTGCACCTTC
TRBV27	TRBD2	TRBJ2-2	NA	CASSFSGRAGELFF	TGTGCCAGCAGTTTTAGCGGGAGGGCCGGGGAGCTGTTTTTT
TRBV7-9	NA	TRBJ1-4	NA	CASSWPGEPDDEKLFF	TGTGCCAGCAGCTGGCCGGGAGAACCGGACGATGAAAAACTGTTTTTT
TRBV27	TRBD2	TRBJ2-1	NA	CASSFSSGTSPYNEQFF	TGTGCCAGCAGTTTTTCCTCCGGGACTAGCCCCTACAATGAGCAGTTCTTC
TRBV10-2	NA	TRBJ2-3	NA	CASEPTDSTDTQYF	TGCGCCAGCGAACCCACCGACAGCACAGATACGCAGTATTTT
TRBV21-1	NA	TRBJ1-2	NA	CASSKEGRVRVDGYTF	TGTGCCAGCAGCAAAGAAGGCAGGGTAAGGGTTGATGGCTACACCTTC
TRBV28	NA	TRBJ1-1	NA	CASRVQGLGDTEAFF	TGTGCCAGCAGGGTACAGGGTTTGGGGGACACTGAAGCTTTCTTT
TRBV19	NA	TRBJ1-2	NA	CASKEMARYGYTF	TGTGCCAGTAAGGAAATGGCGAGGTATGGCTACACCTTC
TRBV7-9	NA	TRBJ2-7	once	CASSHGLYEQYF	TGTGCCAGCAGCCACGGGCTCTACGAGCAGTACTTC
TRBV27	NA	TRBJ2-7	NA	CASILRGSYEQYF	TGTGCCAGCATCCTACGGGGCTCCTACGAGCAGTACTTC
TRBV29-1	TRBD1	TRBJ2-1	NA	CSGGQGDEQFF	TGCAGCGGGGGACAGGGCGATGAGCAGTTCTTC
TRBV6-5	NA	TRBJ1-6	NA	CASSSSQALHF	TGTGCCAGCAGTTCCTCTCAAGCCCTCCACTTT
TRBV28	TRBD2	TRBJ2-2	NA	CASSLGREGLFTGELFF	TGTGCCAGCAGTTTGGGGCGGGAGGGCCTCTTCACCGGGGAGCTGTTTTTT
TRBV28	NA	TRBJ2-7	once	CASSDHPGGVSSYEQYF	TGTGCCAGCAGCGACCACCCCGGTGGGGTAAGCTCCTACGAGCAGTACTTC
TRBV7-2	NA	TRBJ2-6	NA	CASTISGVVYSGANVLTF	TGTGCCAGCACCATTTCGGGGGTGGTTTACTCTGGGGCCAACGTCCTGACTTTC
TRBV27	TRBD2	TRBJ2-3	NA	CASSWLSSGSDTQYF	TGTGCCAGCAGTTGGTTGTCTAGCGGGAGCGATACGCAGTATTTT
TRBV5-1	NA	TRBJ2-7	NA	CASSLEGSYEQYF	TGCGCCAGCAGCTTGGAGGGCTCCTACGAGCAGTACTTC
TRBV9	NA	TRBJ2-7	NA	CASSVDPSYEQYF	TGTGCCAGCAGCGTAGATCCCAGCTACGAGCAGTACTTC
TRBV28	NA	TRBJ2-7	NA	CASSLARTYSSYEQYF	TGTGCCAGCAGTTTAGCCCGGACGTACAGCTCCTACGAGCAGTACTTC
TRBV7-2	TRBD1	TRBJ2-7	NA	CASSAARGLYEQYF	TGTGCCAGCAGCGCCGCTAGGGGGCTCTACGAGCAGTACTTC
TRBV19	NA	TRBJ1-1	NA	CASAAGFSREAFF	TGTGCCAGTGCAGCAGGGTTTTCTAGGGAAGCTTTCTTT
TRBV27	NA	TRBJ1-5	NA	CASSQTGPYFPFHF	TGTGCCAGCAGTCAGACCGGGCCCTATTTTCCCTTCCATTTT
TRBV28	NA	TRBJ2-7	once	CAAGYEQYF	TGTGCTGCGGGCTACGAGCAGTACTTC
TRBV10-3	TRBD1	TRBJ2-7	NA	CAISDGAGGYEQYF	TGTGCCATCAGTGACGGGGCAGGGGGCTACGAGCAGTACTTC
TRBV29-1	NA	TRBJ2-3	NA	CSVEGGGWGTDTQYF	TGCAGCGTTGAAGGCGGGGGCTGGGGGACAGATACGCAGTATTTT
TRBV2	NA	TRBJ2-7	NA	CASSRGSSAYEQYF	TGTGCCAGCAGTCGAGGGTCGAGCGCCTACGAGCAGTACTTC
TRBV27	NA	TRBJ1-1	NA	CASSLPGTEAFF	TGTGCCAGCAGTTTACCGGGGACTGAAGCTTTCTTT
TRBV28	TRBD2	TRBJ2-1	NA	CASSLSGRAYNEQFF	TGTGCCAGCAGCCTTAGCGGGAGGGCCTACAATGAGCAGTTCTTC
TRBV11-2	TRBD1	TRBJ2-7	NA	CASSTYRGSYEQYF	TGTGCCAGCAGTACTTACAGGGGGTCCTACGAGCAGTACTTC
TRBV11-2	NA	TRBJ1-2	few	CASSFAGANYGYTF	TGTGCCAGCAGCTTTGCGGGGGCTAACTATGGCTACACCTTC
TRBV4-1	NA	TRBJ2-3	NA	CASSITGITDTQYF	TGCGCCAGCAGCATAACAGGGATCACAGATACGCAGTATTTT
TRBV2	NA	TRBJ1-1	NA	CASSETGPLNTEAFF	TGTGCCAGCAGTGAAACAGGGCCTCTGAACACTGAAGCTTTCTTT
TRBV2	TRBD1	TRBJ1-3	NA	CASKAGTGSIGNTIYF	TGTGCCAGCAAGGCGGGGACAGGGTCCATCGGAAACACCATATATTTT
TRBV28	NA	TRBJ1-5	NA	CASSFQGQGNQPQHF	TGTGCCAGCAGTTTCCAGGGGCAAGGCAATCAGCCCCAGCATTTT
TRBV27	NA	TRBJ2-7	NA	CASSWGSSYEQYF	TGTGCCAGCAGTTGGGGATCCTCCTACGAGCAGTACTTC
TRBV30	NA	TRBJ2-7	NA	CAWTGDSYYEQYF	TGTGCCTGGACTGGGGACTCTTACTACGAGCAGTACTTC
TRBV19	TRBD2	TRBJ2-1	NA	CASSWDPGLAGYNEQFF	TGTGCCAGTAGCTGGGATCCTGGACTAGCGGGGTACAATGAGCAGTTCTTC
TRBV27	NA	TRBJ2-7	NA	CASRTGLWGEQYF	TGTGCCAGCAGGACGGGGTTGTGGGGCGAGCAGTACTTC
TRBV18	NA	TRBJ2-3	once	CASSPPATGHTQYF	TGTGCCAGCTCACCACCGGCGACAGGTCATACGCAGTATTTT
TRBV5-6	TRBD1	TRBJ2-2	NA	CASSLGQGSTGELFF	TGTGCCAGCAGCCTAGGACAGGGGAGCACCGGGGAGCTGTTTTTT
TRBV6-5	TRBD2	TRBJ2-7	NA	CASSYSLLAGNYEQYF	TGTGCCAGCAGTTATTCCCTACTAGCGGGGAACTACGAGCAGTACTTC
TRBV9	NA	TRBJ2-5	NA	CASSGETTETQYF	TGTGCCAGCAGCGGCGAGACTACAGAGACCCAGTACTTC
TRBV6-5	NA	TRBJ2-1	NA	CASSRSSYNEQFF	TGTGCCAGCAGTCGGAGCTCCTACAATGAGCAGTTCTTC
TRBV27	TRBD1	TRBJ1-5	few	CASSAGTGGNQPQHF	TGTGCCAGCAGTGCCGGGACAGGGGGCAATCAGCCCCAGCATTTT
TRBV25-1	NA	TRBJ2-7	NA	CASSSGRAGWSYEQYF	TGTGCCAGCAGTTCCGGCCGGGCAGGGTGGTCCTACGAGCAGTACTTC
TRBV7-2	NA	TRBJ2-2	NA	CASSLAAYNTGELFF	TGTGCCAGCAGCTTAGCGGCCTATAACACCGGGGAGCTGTTTTTT